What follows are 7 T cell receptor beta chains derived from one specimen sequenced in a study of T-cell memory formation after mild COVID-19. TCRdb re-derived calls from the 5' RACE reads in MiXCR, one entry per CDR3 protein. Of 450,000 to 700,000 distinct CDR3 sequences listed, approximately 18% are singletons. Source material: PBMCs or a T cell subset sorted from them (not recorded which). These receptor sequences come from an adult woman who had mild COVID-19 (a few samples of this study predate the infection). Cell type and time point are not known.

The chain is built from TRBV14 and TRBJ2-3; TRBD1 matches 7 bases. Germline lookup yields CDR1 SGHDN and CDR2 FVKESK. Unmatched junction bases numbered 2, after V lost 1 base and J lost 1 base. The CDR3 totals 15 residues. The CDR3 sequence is CASSQVTGGTDTQYF. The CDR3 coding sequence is TGTGCCAGCAGCCAAGTCACAGGGGGCACAGATACGCAGTATTTT.

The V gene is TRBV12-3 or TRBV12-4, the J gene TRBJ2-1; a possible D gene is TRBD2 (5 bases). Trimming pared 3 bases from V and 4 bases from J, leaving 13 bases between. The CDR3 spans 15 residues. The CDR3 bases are TGTGCCAGCAGTTTGGTAGCGCCCTTATACAATGAGCAGTTCTTC. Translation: CASSLVAPLYNEQFF.

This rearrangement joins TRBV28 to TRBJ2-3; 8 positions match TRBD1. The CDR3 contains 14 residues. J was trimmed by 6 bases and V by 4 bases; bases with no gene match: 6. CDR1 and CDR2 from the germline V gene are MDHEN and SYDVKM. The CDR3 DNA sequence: TGTGCCAGCAGTTCCCCAGGGGGCGAGGATACGCAGTATTTT. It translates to CASSSPGGEDTQYF.

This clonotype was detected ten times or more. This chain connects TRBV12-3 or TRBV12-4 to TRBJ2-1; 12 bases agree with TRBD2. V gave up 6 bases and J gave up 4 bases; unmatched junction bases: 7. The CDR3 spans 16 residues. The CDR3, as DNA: TGTGCCAGCAGCGACCCCCTAGCGGGGGGGTACAATGAGCAGTTCTTC. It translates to CASSDPLAGGYNEQFF.

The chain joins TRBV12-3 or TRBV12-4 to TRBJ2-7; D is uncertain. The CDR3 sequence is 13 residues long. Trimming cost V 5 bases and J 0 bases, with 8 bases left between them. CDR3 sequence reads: CASSIRVSYEQYF. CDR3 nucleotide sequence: TGTGCCAGCAGTATAAGGGTCTCCTACGAGCAGTACTTC.

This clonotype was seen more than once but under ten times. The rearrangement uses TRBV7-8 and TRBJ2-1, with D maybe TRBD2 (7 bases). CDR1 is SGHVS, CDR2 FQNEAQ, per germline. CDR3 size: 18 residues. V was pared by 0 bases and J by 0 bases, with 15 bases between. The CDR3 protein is CASSLASRGRFSYNEQFF. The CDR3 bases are TGTGCCAGCAGCTTAGCTTCGCGGGGGCGCTTCTCCTACAATGAGCAGTTCTTC.

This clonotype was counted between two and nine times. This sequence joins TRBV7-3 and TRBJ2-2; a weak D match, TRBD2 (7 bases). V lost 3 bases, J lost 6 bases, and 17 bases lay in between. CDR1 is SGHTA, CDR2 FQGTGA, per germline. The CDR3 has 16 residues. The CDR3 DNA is TGTGCCAGCAGCTTTGGTCGGGGGGCGCTGCCCGGGGAGCTGTTTTTT. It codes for CASSFGRGALPGELFF.